The present entry profiles one T cell receptor beta chain with its context. The target antigen is unknown. This specimen comes from a study of cytomegalovirus exposure and HLA in healthy donors. Study-level points and caveats: Researchers reported that a few CMV-associated chains were confirmed in vitro as CMV antigen-specific. In the 95 to 150 validation repertoires, around 95% of cluster scores exceeded 0, per a later analysis. Cytomegalovirus association was listed for around 180 TCR beta chains. Rare TCR sequences dominated, though some public TCRs recurred in many donors.

Sequencing used immunoSEQ multiplex PCR; TCRdb keeps in-frame clones, though not all of them. The sample contains hundreds of thousands of clones, over 65% of which appear only once. Between the trimmed V and J ends, which lost 3 bases and 2 bases, there was a span of 11 bases. Germline CDR1 and CDR2: LNHDA and SQIVND (reference sequence). The CDR3 is 14 residues long. Source material: PBMCs. The rearrangement links TRBV19 to TRBJ2-7, with D maybe TRBD2 (5 bases). This TCR derives from a woman aged 18-29 years in good health and CMV-seronegative. CDR3 sequence: CASSIAGSTYEQYF. In DNA, the CDR3 is TGTGCCAGTAGTATCGCGGGTAGCACCTACGAGCAGTACTTC. Variable domain in full (rest from reference TRBV19 and TRBJ2-7): DGGITQSPKYLFRKEGQNVTLSCEQNLNHDAMYWYRQDPGQGLRLIYYSQIVNDFQKGDIAEGYSVSREKKESFPLTVTSAQKNPTAFYLCASSIAGSTYEQYFGPGTRLTVT.